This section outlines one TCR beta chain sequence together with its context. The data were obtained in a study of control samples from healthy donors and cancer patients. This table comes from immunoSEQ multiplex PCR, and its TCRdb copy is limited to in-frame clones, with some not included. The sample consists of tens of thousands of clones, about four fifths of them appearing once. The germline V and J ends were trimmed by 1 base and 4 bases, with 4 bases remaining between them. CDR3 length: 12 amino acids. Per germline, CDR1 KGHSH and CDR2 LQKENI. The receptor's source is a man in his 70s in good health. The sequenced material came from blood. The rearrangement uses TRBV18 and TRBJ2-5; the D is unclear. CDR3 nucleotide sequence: TGTGCCAGCTCACCACAGGGAGAGACCCAGTACTTC. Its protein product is CASSPQGETQYF.